The 30 T cell receptor beta chains below all came from one sample that was sequenced in a study of blood T cell repertoires in COVID-19. Some clones are missing from TCRdb's copy, which holds only in-frame ones; the method was immunoSEQ multiplex PCR. The table has roughly 380,000 clones, 85% to 90% seen once; the top ten hold just over 1%. The material sequenced was PBMCs or T cells enriched from blood (not recorded which). The receptors here all came from a woman in her 30s who had been exposed to COVID-19.

The J gene is TRBJ1-2, the V gene TRBV11-3, with D hard to call. Trimming cost V 1 base and J 8 bases, with 11 bases left between them. Germline CDR1 reads SGHNT; CDR2 reads YENEEA. There are 13 residues in the CDR3. CDR3 in amino acids: CASSLGSAVGYTF. The CDR3 DNA reads TGTGCCAGCAGCTTAGGTTCGGCGGTGGGCTACACCTTC.

This chain uses TRBV30 with TRBJ2-1; 10 nucleotides line up with TRBD2. The length of the CDR3 is 15 residues. V shed 0 bases and J 8 bases; nucleotides not matched to a gene: 7. Germline lookup yields CDR1 GTSNPN and CDR2 SVGIG (reference sequence). CDR3 nucleotide sequence: TGTGCCTGGAGTGTACCCGGGACTAGCGTCGATGAGCAGTTCTTC. Encoded protein: CAWSVPGTSVDEQFF.

The V call is TRBV29-1, the J call TRBJ2-5, with a weak D call TRBD1 (6 bases). Deletions cut 7 bases from V and 5 bases from J, with 20 bases between. The CDR3 loop spans 14 amino acids. Germline CDR1 SQVTM, CDR2 ANQGSEA. The CDR3 region is CSATLQGLLETQYF. Written as DNA, the CDR3 is TGCAGCGCTACATTACAGGGTTTGCTGGAGACCCAGTACTTC.

The chain employs TRBV5-1 and TRBJ2-3; TRBD1 aligns across 9 bases. V shed 0 bases and J 1 base; nucleotides not matched to a gene: 0. The CDR3 consists of 15 residues. Germline values: CDR1 SGHRS, CDR2 YFSETQ. The CDR3 coding sequence is TGCGCCAGCAGCTTGGGGACAGGGGGCACAGATACGCAGTATTTT. This sequence encodes CASSLGTGGTDTQYF.

CDR3 nucleotides: TGTGCCATCAGTGGGGCGGGACAGGGGAACACCGGGGAGCTGTTTTTT. Protein sequence: CAISGAGQGNTGELFF. The chain carries TRBV10-3 and TRBJ2-2; TRBD1 matches 9 bases. The CDR3 consists of 16 residues. The germline gives CDR1 ENHRY, CDR2 SYGVKD. V dropped 4 bases and J dropped 1; count of bases not matched to a gene: 4.

This clone was counted once. Written as DNA, the CDR3 is TGCGCCAGCAGCCAAGAGCTCCTAGCGGGAAGGACAGATACGCAGTATTTT. Translated, it gives CASSQELLAGRTDTQYF. The genes are TRBV4-1 and TRBJ2-3, with 9 bases fitting TRBD2. The J segment lost 3 bases and the V segment lost 0 bases, leaving 7 bases of the junction unmatched. Germline V gene lookup returns CDR1 MGHRA and CDR2 YSYEKL. The CDR3 has 17 residues.

The chain uses TRBV11-1 and TRBJ2-7; the match to TRBD2 covers 8 bases. The CDR3 totals 16 residues. After removal of 8 bases from V and 3 bases from J, the junction contained 15 bases not matched to a gene. Germline CDR1 reads SGHAT; CDR2 reads FQDESV (reference sequence). The CDR3 here is CASGELSGKSVYEQYF. The DNA of the CDR3 is TGTGCCAGCGGGGAACTTAGCGGGAAGAGCGTCTACGAGCAGTACTTC.

The chain couples TRBV24-1 to TRBJ2-5; 9 bases align to TRBD2. The CDR3 extends over 15 amino acids. After removal of 5 bases from V and 5 bases from J, the junction contained 8 bases not matched to a gene. CDR1 and CDR2 (germline): KGHDR, SFDVKD. CDR3 amino acids: CATSVGLASSETQYF. CDR3 coding DNA: TGTGCCACCAGTGTCGGACTAGCGAGCTCGGAGACCCAGTACTTC.

This chain uses TRBV9 with TRBJ1-2; 9 bases are a match to TRBD1. Germline CDR1 is SGDLS and CDR2 is YYNGEE. The CDR3 length is 14 residues. Trimming cost V 0 bases and J 7 bases; bases outside gene matches: 4. The CDR3 is CASSVEGQGFGYTF. Here the CDR3 DNA reads TGTGCCAGCAGCGTAGAGGGACAGGGATTTGGCTACACCTTC.

The genes are TRBV7-9 and TRBJ1-1; the D is unclear. This CDR3 comprises 14 residues. Trimming took 5 bases from V and 0 from J, leaving 10 bases between them. Germline loops: CDR1 SEHNR, CDR2 FQNEAQ (reference sequence). The CDR3 region has the DNA TGTGCCAGCAGCCCCATCAACATGAACACTGAAGCTTTCTTT. Its translation: CASSPINMNTEAFF.

This chain links TRBV4-2 with TRBJ2-2; TRBD2 matches at 11 bases. The germline gives CDR1 LGHNA, CDR2 YNFKEQ. Germline trimming cut 3 bases from V and 3 bases from J; bases unmatched to any gene: 9. The CDR3 loop spans 18 amino acids. For the CDR3, the DNA is TGTGCCAGCAGCCAGGAACCTAGCGGGAGGACGCACACCGGGGAGCTGTTTTTT. Amino acid sequence: CASSQEPSGRTHTGELFF.

The chain recombines TRBV7-9 with TRBJ1-5; D is undetermined. This CDR3 is built from 12 residues. V lost 5 bases and J 3 bases, leaving 5 bases between the germline ends. Germline values: CDR1 SEHNR, CDR2 FQNEAQ (reference sequence). CDR3 residues: CASSLLNQPQHF. CDR3 nucleotide sequence: TGTGCCAGCAGCCTACTCAATCAGCCCCAGCATTTT.

CDR3 sequence: CASSRDRIHYEQYF. The CDR3 nucleotides read TGTGCCAGCAGCCGGGACAGGATTCACTACGAGCAGTACTTC. This chain connects TRBV27 to TRBJ2-7; TRBD1 aligns across 8 bases. The CDR3 length is 14 residues. From germline, CDR1 is MNHEY and CDR2 SMNVEV (reference sequence). V shed 6 bases and J 3 bases; nucleotides not matched to a gene: 7.

The chain uses TRBV20-1 and TRBJ2-7, with D unclear. This CDR3 spans 12 amino acids. The germline V gene encodes CDR1 DFQATT and CDR2 SNEGSKA (reference sequence). Trimming cost V 3 bases and J 4 bases, with 10 bases left between them. The DNA of the CDR3 is TGCAGTGCTAGTCGGGTCGGGTACGAGCAGTACTTC. Translation gives CSASRVGYEQYF.

The J gene is TRBJ1-4, the V gene TRBV29-1, with a possible D match to TRBD1 (6 bases). The CDR3 consists of 14 residues. The germline gives CDR1 SQVTM, CDR2 ANQGSEA. Deletions cut 6 bases from V and 1 base from J, with 12 bases between. The CDR3 sequence: CSVNTGKTNEKLFF. The CDR3 nucleotides read TGCAGCGTGAACACAGGGAAAACTAATGAAAAACTGTTTTTT.

This clone was seen once. The CDR3 protein is CASSLGRGIFTEAFF. DNA for the CDR3: TGTGCCAGCAGCTTAGGCCGGGGGATCTTCACTGAAGCTTTCTTT. The J gene is TRBJ1-1, the V gene TRBV13; possible D gene TRBD1, 5 bases. Germline values: CDR1 PRHDT, CDR2 FYEKMQ (reference sequence). The CDR3 runs to 15 residues. Trimming took off 0 bases at V and 4 bases at J, with 12 bases between the two ends.

The rearrangement links TRBV30 to TRBJ1-1, with a weak D call TRBD1 (5 bases). Germline lookup yields CDR1 GTSNPN and CDR2 SVGIG (reference sequence). Trimming took 1 base from V and 1 from J, leaving 16 bases between them. The CDR3 is 16 amino acids. The DNA of the CDR3 is TGTGCCTGGAGTGACGGACACTTATTGAAGAACACTGAAGCTTTCTTT. Its protein product is CAWSDGHLLKNTEAFF.

V gene TRBV10-3 combines with J gene TRBJ2-7, with 7 bases fitting TRBD2. CDR1 and CDR2 (germline): ENHRY, SYGVKD. CDR3 length: 16 residues. With V trimmed by 0 bases and J by 3 bases, 8 bases remained unmatched. The CDR3 DNA is TGTGCCATCAGTGAGTCACAATGGGGGGGAATCTACGAGCAGTACTTC. Its protein is CAISESQWGGIYEQYF.

The chain links TRBV15 to TRBJ2-2, with no clear D. The V end was cut by 6 bases, the J end by 6 bases, with 14 bases between. Per germline, CDR1 LNHNV and CDR2 YYDKDF (reference sequence). CDR3 length: 14 amino acids. The CDR3 DNA reads as TGTGCCACCAGTCCCCCTATAGAGTCCGGGGAGCTGTTTTTT. Amino acids: CATSPPIESGELFF.

V is TRBV4-1 and J is TRBJ2-3, with 7 bases lining up with TRBD2. The V gene's germline CDR1 is MGHRA and CDR2 YSYEKL. The CDR3 runs 16 residues. Unmatched junction bases numbered 6, after V lost 2 bases and J lost 1 base. CDR3: CASSQLVGLGTDTQYF. The CDR3 DNA is TGCGCCAGCAGCCAACTCGTCGGACTAGGCACAGATACGCAGTATTTT.

V gene TRBV7-3 combines with J gene TRBJ2-2, with D perhaps matching TRBD1 (5 bases). The V gene's germline CDR1 is SGHTA and CDR2 FQGTGA. The CDR3 runs to 15 residues. V lost 5 bases, J lost 6 bases, and 16 bases lay in between. The CDR3 sequence is CASSAIQGESGELFF. The CDR3, as DNA: TGTGCCAGCAGCGCTATCCAGGGTGAATCCGGGGAGCTGTTTTTT. Full variable domain (missing parts from reference TRBV7-3 and TRBJ2-2): GAGVSQTPSNKVTEKGKYVELRCDPISGHTALYWYRQSLGQGPEFLIYFQGTGAADDSGLPNDRFFAVRPEGSVSTLKIQRTERGDSAVYLCASSAIQGESGELFFGEGSRLTVL.

V is TRBV11-2 and J is TRBJ1-4, with 7 bases that match TRBD1. V shed 0 bases and J 7 bases; nucleotides not matched to a gene: 5. The CDR3 sequence is 15 residues long. CDR1 is SGHAT, CDR2 FQNNGV, per germline. The CDR3 DNA reads as TGTGCCAGCAGCTTAGAGAGGGGGCGCGCTGAAAAACTGTTTTTT. Protein: CASSLERGRAEKLFF.

The chain carries TRBV11-3 and TRBJ2-3; D is possibly TRBD2 (5 bases). Germline CDR1 reads SGHNT; CDR2 reads YENEEA. This CDR3 region has 14 residues. Trimming left V 5 bases short and J 4 bases short, with 13 bases between. The CDR3 is CASSPQPGADTQYF. CDR3 DNA sequence: TGTGCCAGCAGCCCCCAGCCCGGGGCAGATACGCAGTATTTT.

This CDR3 reads CASRAGGRYEQYF. Here the CDR3 DNA reads TGTGCCAGCAGAGCGGGAGGGCGTTACGAGCAGTACTTC. The chain recombines TRBV27 with TRBJ2-7; 10 bases fit TRBD2. The CDR3 runs to 13 residues. Germline V gives CDR1 MNHEY, CDR2 SMNVEV (reference sequence). V shed 6 bases and J 4 bases; nucleotides not matched to a gene: 3.

This rearrangement joins TRBV12-3 or TRBV12-4 to TRBJ2-7, with 7 nucleotides matching TRBD1. This CDR3 is 13 amino acids long. The junction had 8 bases not matched to a gene; V was cut back by 7 bases and J by 5 bases. The CDR3: CASKGTGVDEQYF. As DNA, the CDR3 is TGTGCCAGCAAGGGAACAGGGGTTGACGAGCAGTACTTC.

This clone was seen a few times. The chain joins TRBV7-9 to TRBJ2-7; maybe TRBD1 (6 bases). The CDR3 length is 14 residues. Trimming stripped 4 bases from V and 1 base from J, with 11 bases between. CDR1 and CDR2 from the germline V gene are SEHNR and FQNEAQ (reference sequence). In nucleotides, the CDR3 is TGTGCCAGCAGCTCCAGGGGAATTTCCTACGAGCAGTACTTC. Encoded protein: CASSSRGISYEQYF. The variable domain in full, with the rest retrieved from reference TRBV7-9 and TRBJ2-7, is DTGVSQNPRHKITKRGQNVTFRCDPISEHNRLYWYRQTLGQGPEFLTYFQNEAQLEKSRLLSDRFSAERPKGSFSTLEIQRTEQGDSAMYLCASSSRGISYEQYFGPGTRLTVT.

V is TRBV5-5 and J is TRBJ2-5; the match to TRBD2 covers 11 bases. Per the germline V gene, CDR1 is SGHKS and CDR2 is YYEKEE (reference sequence). CDR3 length equals 15 residues. Germline trimming cut 4 bases from V and 1 base from J; bases unmatched to any gene: 3. CDR3: CASSAGLAVQETQYF. The CDR3 DNA follows: TGTGCCAGCAGCGCGGGACTAGCGGTCCAAGAGACCCAGTACTTC.

This chain joins TRBV28 and TRBJ2-1; 14 positions match TRBD2. Trimming took 10 bases from V and 9 from J; bases not matched to a gene: 11. The CDR3 has 15 amino acids. CDR1 is MDHEN and CDR2 is SYDVKM in the germline V gene. The CDR3 region has the DNA TGTGCCACAAGGCCGACTAGCGGGAGGGTAGTTGAGCAGTTCTTC. It specifies CATRPTSGRVVEQFF.

V usage is TRBV24-1 and J usage is TRBJ1-1; the D gene is possibly TRBD1 (6 bases). CDR1 is KGHDR, CDR2 SFDVKD, per germline. The V end lost 8 bases, the J end lost 0 bases, and 15 bases lay between the germline ends. The CDR3 totals 15 residues. The CDR3: CATKRDGQLNTEAFF. The CDR3 DNA follows: TGTGCCACCAAGAGGGACGGACAGTTGAACACTGAAGCTTTCTTT.

This clone was counted once. The rearrangement joins TRBV19 to TRBJ1-1, with 7 nucleotides matching TRBD1. The CDR3 is 12 amino acids. V was clipped by 3 bases and J by 7 bases; unmatched bases: 2. Per the germline V gene, CDR1 is LNHDA and CDR2 is SQIVND (reference sequence). DNA for the CDR3: TGTGCCAGTAGTATTAGACAGGGTGAAGCTTTCTTT. It translates to CASSIRQGEAFF. Supplemented by reference TRBV19 and TRBJ1-1, the full variable domain reads DGGITQSPKYLFRKEGQNVTLSCEQNLNHDAMYWYRQDPGQGLRLIYYSQIVNDFQKGDIAEGYSVSREKKESFPLTVTSAQKNPTAFYLCASSIRQGEAFFGQGTRLTVV.